This T cell receptor beta chain originates from a study of cytomegalovirus exposure and HLA in healthy donors (dated by TCRdb to the late 2010s). With respect to the entire study: An earlier analysis of approximately 600 of the donors reported 250 to 350 Gb of sequence data and 100 million to 130 million unique TCR beta sequences from some 180 million T cells. Among the approximately 400 genotyped donors, approximately 81% belonged to the genetic ancestry cluster associated with self-reported Caucasian donors. To predict cytomegalovirus infection status, the study brought together high-throughput TCR immunosequencing, statistical association of individual TCRs with disease status, and machine learning. HLA typing covered class I and class II loci at four-digit resolution. The study used immunosequencing to profile the T cell repertoires of 666 subjects and linked those repertoires to cytomegalovirus serostatus. Typing coverage varied by locus: roughly 629-640 donors for A, B, C, DRB1 and DQB1; roughly 520 for DQA1; approximately 610 for DPA1; fewer than 480 for DPB1. A later genetic analysis took genome-wide SNP genotypes for about three fifths of the roughly 670 donors and used that subset as a discovery cohort. In addition to the first cohort of around 670 subjects, a separate validation cohort of approximately 110 different subjects was used. In a later analysis, previously published TCR beta repertoires from several hundred donors were re-analyzed and high-resolution HLA genotyping was added so that TCR occurrence patterns could be studied. An early release that covered roughly 600 HLA-typed donors contained around 300 gigabases of sequencing data and tens of millions of unique TCR sequences. All discovery cohort repertoires had been generated using a single sequencing platform. Donor age, sex, ethnicity and CMV serostatus were compiled together with the repertoire data. The later analysis used no new phenotypic data to find candidate immune exposures, relying instead on TCR beta sequences and their occurrence across donors. The study aimed to test whether signatures of past pathogen exposure could be identified by cataloging public T cell receptors. Four or five DR-DQ haplotypes were handled as single units for association and clustering, since linkage in the cohort was strong. Among about 360 genotyped donors of the cohort, an average of 235,054 unique TCR beta nucleotide sequences were sequenced per donor, roughly 18% of them non-productive. An earlier analysis of some 600 of the donors applied high-throughput TCR beta sequencing to assess whether each TCR beta V gene segment acted as functional or pseudogenic.

Results the study describes overall, beyond this receptor: Because counts were too low, some 17 rarely observed V segments, including chromosome 9 orphons, were left out of the earlier analysis of 500 to 650 of the donors. In a later analysis, HLA-associated TCR beta chains were found to be more clonally expanded and to have lower generation probabilities than equally common non-associated chains. HLA typing was unavailable for some donors at each locus, so association tests used only the typed subset. The authors suggested that the approach could potentially be generalized to other disease states and immunological phenotypes. Presence/absence analyses assumed roughly uniform sequencing depth across donors, an assumption that may not hold. According to a later analysis, parvovirus B19, influenza, CMV and Epstein-Barr virus appeared linked to several top co-occurrence clusters. According to a later analysis, TCR association rates differed among HLA loci, with DRB1 alleles showing the most associated TCRs and HLA-C alleles showing the fewest. In a later genetic analysis, a missense DCLRE1C variant was associated with V-gene and J-gene trimming of TCR beta chains, and the association was replicated in an independent cohort. A later genetic analysis reported fewer N-insertions in productive TCRs among donors in an Asian-associated ancestry cluster than the roughly 690-donor mean. A later analysis found that most CMV-associated TCR beta chains appeared HLA-restricted, with HLA associations seemingly driven largely by CMV exposure. Specific HLA alleles were associated with around 18,000 TCR beta sequences at a false discovery rate of 0.05 in a later analysis. The cohort was sequenced for TCR beta chains only, and without alpha or paired-chain data the features that could be detected were limited. The 87-base-pair reads could not distinguish some IMGT-functional V segments, including TRBV6-2 and TRBV6-3, so those segments were excluded. In both the original and validation cohorts, the classifier was reported to diagnose cytomegalovirus status with high specificity and sensitivity. A few of the identified cytomegalovirus-associated TCR beta chains were confirmed in vitro to be specific for cytomegalovirus antigens. In an earlier analysis of roughly 560 of the donors, most TCR beta V segments were observed in productive rearrangements about 90% or about 30% of the time, broadly matching IMGT annotations. The sequencing pipeline was judged likely to have produced a cluster of highly shared sequence variants as a technical artifact. Across donors, most TCR sequences were observed very rarely, whereas some public TCRs were present in many individuals. Linkage disequilibrium might explain the correlated functional status among segregating V segments, but an unknown experimental factor could not be excluded. Immune exposure information for the cohort was limited to CMV serostatus. The study gave a list of about 150 TCR beta chains associated with cytomegalovirus. A further reported finding was that TCR beta sequences accurately predicted the HLA-A and HLA-B alleles for most subjects in the first cohort. Strong co-occurrence of HLA alleles, especially DR and DQ, made assigning TCR associations to individual alleles difficult.

This clone was observed a handful of times. What antigen it recognizes has not been identified. No much larger clone is present one base from it, and per-base qualities are unavailable. CDR1 LNHDA and CDR2 SQIVND are derived from the germline V gene (reference sequence). CDR3 length: 15 amino acids, cysteine to phenylalanine. Of the read, only the CDR3 DNA is kept; its 45 bases are in frame from base 1. V and J are truncated by 3 bases and 5 bases respectively, leaving an intervening sequence of 13 bases. The cohort was made up of roughly 670 healthy bone marrow donors. At the time of sampling, every cohort member was nominally healthy, though immune exposures that went unrecorded were likely present. The donor was CMV seropositive and was included in the group of almost 300 seropositive cohort members. A peripheral blood sample was collected from each donor, and TCR beta sequencing was performed on peripheral blood mononuclear cells. Genomic DNA was extracted from the blood cell samples with the Qiagen DNeasy Blood Extraction Kit.

The library was generated by the immunoSEQ multiplex PCR assay. A mixture of 60 forward primers for TCR Vbeta segments and 13 reverse primers for TCR Jbeta segments was used in the multiplex PCR. The CDR3 region of rearranged TCR beta genes was amplified from genomic DNA with a multiplex PCR assay. On the Illumina HiSeq System, the amplified TCR beta libraries were sequenced as 87-base-pair reads. Under the source paper's analysis protocol: A later analysis tallied around 87 million unique TCR beta chains across the 666 repertoires, and around 9.9 million of those chains were shared by two or more donors. A nearest-neighbor algorithm error-corrected the raw reads and collapsed the reads into unique sequences, merging closely related sequences to remove PCR and sequencing errors. CDR3 sequences were aligned to IMGT reference sequences to assign V, D and J gene segments. For a sequence to be retained, a match of at least six nucleotides to both a V gene segment and a J gene segment was required. A rearrangement was called productive if the CDR3 had no stop codons and remained in frame with V and J, and every other rearrangement was called non-productive. Following IMGT convention, CDR3 was defined as the stretch from the second conserved V-encoded cysteine up to the conserved J-encoded phenylalanine. In an earlier analysis of around 640 of the donors, sequences lacking an unambiguous match to a single V gene segment were excluded. In an earlier analysis of 587 of the donors, V segments were called functional above 56.7% productive rearrangements and were called segregating when the between-donor standard deviation exceeded 5%. To diagnose cytomegalovirus status from the catalog of TCR beta chain sequences, a statistical classification framework was built. A later analysis assigned V and J genes by comparing TCR nucleotide sequences with IMGT/GENE-DB human TR gene sequences. Using the TCRdist pipeline, a later analysis assigned CDR3 sequences along with most-parsimonious VDJ recombination scenarios. A later analysis defined each TCR beta chain by its CDR3 amino acid sequence plus V-gene family, and excluded reads lacking a unique V-gene family. As a way to deal with suspected cross-contamination and a sequencing artifact, a later analysis dropped hundreds of nucleotide sequences that were highly shared and had low generation probability. A later analysis calculated a clonal expansion index for each public chain from normalized within-repertoire ranks of inferred template counts. Generation probabilities in a later analysis came from a VDJ recombination model fitted to out-of-frame rearrangements, and those results were checked against IGoR. In a later analysis, TCR-TCR, TCR-HLA and TCR-CMV co-occurrence was scored with hypergeometric tests, and a repertoire-size bias correction was applied to TCR pairs. False discovery rates were estimated in a later analysis by permuting HLA or CMV assignments 20 times. A later analysis grouped co-occurring TCRs with DBSCAN, adding TCRdist sequence similarity when clustering within HLA-allele-positive subsets. Repertoires with fewer than 30,000 or more than 120,000 public chains were left out of co-occurrence clustering, as were five repertoires with anomalous nucleotide sharing. Entries here come from immuneACCESS through TCRdb and include only in-frame sequences with V and J called. Some clones fail to appear in such tables; in the studies checked, an unresolved V gene covers under half of the shortfall, and the cause of the remainder is unknown. V and J calls and clone size follow that table, whereas D and trimming were derived from the DNA. The sample records roughly 96,000 clones, roughly 74% of which are singletons. Roughly 15% of the sample is held by the ten biggest clonotypes.

The chain joins TRBV19 to TRBJ1-4; the D gene cannot be resolved reliably. Sequencing was done on a sample of PBMCs. The TCR sequence derives from a woman aged 65 to 85 in good health and CMV-seropositive. The CDR3 corresponds to CASSMAAVENEKLFF. In nucleotides, the sequence is TGTGCCAGTAGTATGGCGGCAGTCGAAAATGAAAAACTGTTTTTT.